These T cell receptor beta chains were read from a single sample in a study of CD8 T cells in Susac syndrome. One entry per CDR3 protein, called by TCRdb with MiXCR from the immunoSEQ multiplex PCR reads. Of approximately 150,000 distinct CDR3 sequences in the sample, around 93% were seen once. Material for sequencing was CD4+ T cells from PBMCs. Source of these receptors: a human donor in good health. The CDR3 runs from the conserved cysteine through the conserved F or W. D genes are given only for firm matches. Only some rows state a clone size, as once, few, many or a class for expanded clones.

J gene	clone size	V gene	D gene	CDR3 protein	CDR3 DNA
TRBJ1-2	.	TRBV19	.	CASSSRGGSYGYTF	TGTGCCAGTAGTTCCCGTGGAGGGTCCTATGGCTACACCTTC
TRBJ2-1	.	TRBV29-1	TRBD2	CSERPGGARNEQFF	TGCAGCGAAAGACCCGGGGGGGCCAGGAATGAGCAGTTCTTC
TRBJ2-1	.	TRBV19	TRBD2	CASSIAGGTSYNEQFF	TGTGCCAGTAGTATAGCGGGGGGTACCTCCTACAATGAGCAGTTCTTC
TRBJ1-1	.	TRBV9	.	CASSPEGWVRTEAFF	TGTGCCAGCAGCCCCGAGGGTTGGGTAAGGACTGAAGCTTTCTTT
TRBJ2-1	once	TRBV18	TRBD1	CASSPRQGAGNEQFF	TGTGCCAGCTCACCACGACAGGGGGCGGGCAATGAGCAGTTCTTC
TRBJ2-5	.	TRBV6-1	.	CASSELLAETQYF	TGTGCCAGCAGTGAACTCCTAGCGGAGACCCAGTACTTC
TRBJ2-2	.	TRBV2	TRBD1	CASGTGSTGELFF	TGTGCCAGCGGGACAGGGAGCACCGGGGAGCTGTTTTTT
TRBJ1-5	.	TRBV2	.	CASRGDSLRGPQHF	TGTGCCAGCAGAGGAGACAGTCTTAGAGGGCCCCAGCATTTT
TRBJ1-6	.	TRBV7-3	.	CASSLTTLDNSPLHF	TGTGCCAGCAGCTTGACGACACTCGACAATTCACCCCTCCACTTT
TRBJ2-2	once	TRBV7-9	.	CASGVRFAGELFF	TGTGCCAGCGGGGTTCGGTTCGCCGGGGAGCTGTTTTTT
TRBJ2-7	.	TRBV10-3	TRBD1	CAISPGQGEEQYF	TGTGCCATCAGCCCCGGACAGGGGGAGGAGCAGTACTTC
TRBJ2-7	.	TRBV29-1	.	CSVYGPREGKNEQYF	TGCAGCGTTTATGGACCCCGTGAGGGGAAAAACGAGCAGTACTTC
TRBJ1-2	.	TRBV3-1	.	CASSRDALGAYGYTF	TGTGCCAGCAGCCGAGACGCGTTGGGGGCGTATGGCTACACCTTC
TRBJ1-2	.	TRBV7-2	TRBD1	CASSLVPDRGYGYTF	TGTGCCAGCAGCTTAGTCCCGGACAGGGGCTATGGCTACACCTTC
TRBJ2-3	once	TRBV6-1	TRBD2	CATIAGGTDTQYF	TGTGCCACGATAGCGGGGGGCACAGATACGCAGTATTTT
TRBJ2-3	.	TRBV7-9	.	CASSSRDPLTQMQYF	TGTGCCAGCAGCTCCCGGGACCCACTCACCCAGATGCAGTATTTT
TRBJ1-5	.	TRBV12-3/TRBV12-4	.	CASSSRDIGNQPQHF	TGTGCCAGCAGTAGCCGGGACATCGGGAATCAGCCCCAGCATTTT
TRBJ1-1	.	TRBV13	TRBD1	CASSPRGGTEAFF	TGTGCCAGCAGCCCCAGGGGGGGCACTGAAGCTTTCTTT
TRBJ1-5	.	TRBV6-2/TRBV6-3	TRBD1	CASTETGRPNQPQHF	TGTGCCAGCACCGAGACAGGGCGGCCGAATCAGCCCCAGCATTTT
TRBJ1-5	.	TRBV6-6	TRBD1	CASSGGDRNQPQHF	TGTGCCAGCAGTGGAGGGGACAGGAATCAGCCCCAGCATTTT
TRBJ2-7	.	TRBV9	TRBD1	CASSRDREREQYF	TGTGCCAGCAGCAGAGACAGGGAGAGGGAGCAGTACTTC
TRBJ2-3	.	TRBV9	.	CASSVGGFLTDTQYF	TGTGCCAGCAGCGTAGGTGGGTTTTTGACAGATACGCAGTATTTT
TRBJ1-1	.	TRBV14	.	CASSPGNWVTEAFF	TGTGCCAGCAGCCCGGGGAATTGGGTCACTGAAGCTTTCTTT
TRBJ1-1	.	TRBV7-9	TRBD1	CASSPWDRPNTEAFF	TGTGCCAGCAGCCCCTGGGACAGGCCGAACACTGAAGCTTTCTTT
TRBJ2-7	.	TRBV3-1	TRBD1	CASRGTGDTYEQYF	TGTGCCAGCAGAGGGACAGGGGATACCTACGAGCAGTACTTC
TRBJ2-3	.	TRBV6-1	TRBD2	CASSAQRAGGPIDTQYF	TGTGCCAGCAGCGCTCAAAGAGCGGGGGGGCCGATAGATACGCAGTATTTT
TRBJ1-2	.	TRBV7-2	TRBD1	CASSFDRGNYGYTF	TGTGCCAGCAGCTTCGACAGGGGAAACTATGGCTACACCTTC
TRBJ1-1	.	TRBV12-3/TRBV12-4	TRBD1	CASSAGQGDTEAFF	TGTGCCAGCAGCGCTGGACAGGGGGACACTGAAGCTTTCTTT
TRBJ2-7	.	TRBV5-1	TRBD2	CASSPGLAGATYEQYF	TGCGCCAGCAGCCCGGGACTAGCGGGCGCCACCTACGAGCAGTACTTC
TRBJ1-5	once	TRBV4-1	TRBD1	CASSRGQGPDPNQPQHF	TGCGCCAGCAGCCGAGGACAGGGGCCGGATCCCAATCAGCCCCAGCATTTT
TRBJ2-7	.	TRBV27	TRBD2	CASTKISGGAHEQYF	TGTGCCAGCACCAAGATTAGCGGGGGGGCCCACGAGCAGTACTTC
TRBJ2-7	.	TRBV5-4	TRBD1	CASSLKRGRSEQYF	TGTGCCAGCAGCTTGAAAAGGGGGCGGTCCGAGCAGTACTTC
TRBJ2-1	once	TRBV7-8	.	CAGGSYNEQFF	TGTGCCGGGGGTTCCTACAATGAGCAGTTCTTC
TRBJ2-3	.	TRBV3-1	TRBD2	CASSQLAADTQYF	TGTGCCAGCAGCCAACTAGCGGCAGATACGCAGTATTTT
TRBJ2-3	.	TRBV11-2	.	CASSLDLHTQYF	TGTGCCAGCAGCTTAGATCTTCATACGCAGTATTTT
TRBJ1-6	.	TRBV7-9	.	CASSSQGVDSPLHF	TGTGCCAGCAGCTCGCAGGGTGTGGATTCACCCCTCCACTTT
TRBJ2-5	.	TRBV10-3	TRBD1	CAISESTGAGTQYF	TGTGCCATCAGTGAGTCGACAGGGGCGGGGACCCAGTACTTC
TRBJ1-2	.	TRBV3-1	.	CASSQDSRGSFYGYTF	TGTGCCAGCAGCCAAGATTCGAGGGGTTCCTTCTATGGCTACACCTTC